Each of the 18 T cell receptor beta chains below was sequenced from the same sample in a study of shared clonotypes between healthy human individuals. Naivety among CD8 cells was defined by CD45RO negativity and positive CCR7 selection, thereby excluding terminally differentiated effector memory CD45RA+ cells. Clones were sequenced by immunoSEQ multiplex PCR, and TCRdb holds only the in-frame ones, with some missing. This sample has about 2.1 million clones; around 93% occur once, and the top ten carry 1.5% to 2%. Source material: naive CD8+ T cells from PBMCs. The receptors originated from a man aged 18 to 30 in good health. Some clones in this sample may be carry-over from other donors' samples.

The chain joins TRBV19 to TRBJ1-5, with D unclear. This CDR3 contains 13 residues. The germline V gene encodes CDR1 LNHDA and CDR2 SQIVND (reference sequence). The V end lost 5 bases, the J end lost 0 bases, and 5 bases lay between the germline ends. The CDR3 here is CASSYSSNQPQHF. The CDR3 region has the DNA TGTGCCAGTAGTTATAGTAGCAATCAGCCCCAGCATTTT.

V usage is TRBV15 and J usage is TRBJ1-5, with D uncertain. The CDR3 sequence is 12 residues long. The V gene lost 4 bases and the J gene lost 6 bases, with 7 bases spanning the gap. Germline CDR1 and CDR2: LNHNV and YYDKDF (reference sequence). Written as DNA, the CDR3 is TGTGCCACCAGCATCAGTTTTCAGCCCCAGCATTTT. This encodes CATSISFQPQHF. The variable domain in full, completed from reference TRBV15 and TRBJ1-5, reads DAMVIQNPRYQVTQFGKPVTLSCSQTLNHNVMYWYQQKSSQAPKLLFHYYDKDFNNEADTPDNFQSRRPNTSFCFLDIRSPGLGDTAMYLCATSISFQPQHFGDGTRLSIL.

As regards this clone: Other DNA sequences in the sample encode the same CDR3. This chain joins TRBV5-1 and TRBJ2-1; 11 bases match TRBD1. The CDR3 runs 16 residues. The germline V gene has CDR1 SGHRS and CDR2 YFSETQ. V lost 2 bases to trimming and J lost 6 bases; unmatched junction nucleotides: 7. The CDR3 region has the DNA TGCGCCAGCAGCTTCCCGGGACAGGGGGATCCCAATGAGCAGTTCTTC. Translation gives CASSFPGQGDPNEQFF.

The chain combines TRBV7-9 with TRBJ1-2, with D maybe TRBD1 (6 bases). Trimming took off 7 bases at V and 7 bases at J, with 19 bases between the two ends. Germline-derived CDR1 and CDR2 are SEHNR and FQNEAQ (reference sequence). The CDR3 loop spans 14 amino acids. CDR3 nucleotide sequence: TGTGCCAGCACCGCTCACCGGGACATACTTGGCTACACCTTC. This gives the protein CASTAHRDILGYTF.

The chain recombines TRBV28 with TRBJ1-2; no reliable D call. CDR3 length equals 16 residues. The germline V gene has CDR1 MDHEN and CDR2 SYDVKM. V was pared by 6 bases and J by 4 bases, with 21 bases between. In nucleotides, the CDR3 is TGTGCCAGCAGACCTCAATCTGGGCTGGGGTTCTATGGCTACACCTTC. Translating it yields CASRPQSGLGFYGYTF.

The chain couples TRBV7-9 to TRBJ2-3, with 9 positions matching TRBD1. The germline CDR1 and CDR2 sequences are SEHNR and FQNEAQ (reference sequence). Germline trimming cut 6 bases from V and 3 bases from J; bases unmatched to any gene: 10. The CDR3 has 16 residues. The CDR3 loop is CASSKGQGLRTDTQYF. CDR3 sequence (DNA): TGTGCCAGCAGTAAGGGACAGGGCCTACGTACAGATACGCAGTATTTT.

In this sample, this clone turned up once. V is TRBV15 and J is TRBJ2-5; D is unresolved. V lost 0 bases and J 0 bases, leaving 11 bases between the germline ends. Germline V gene lookup returns CDR1 LNHNV and CDR2 YYDKDF (reference sequence). The CDR3 runs to 16 residues. For the CDR3, the DNA is TGTGCCACCAGCAGAGATGAGGAGATAAACCAAGAGACCCAGTACTTC. This sequence encodes CATSRDEEINQETQYF.

This rearrangement joins TRBV19 to TRBJ2-3, with 9 bases lining up with TRBD2. This CDR3 comprises 16 residues. Unmatched junction bases numbered 7, after V lost 4 bases and J lost 2 bases. CDR1 is LNHDA and CDR2 is SQIVND in the germline V gene (reference sequence). CDR3 sequence: CASSNLAGLLTDTQYF. In DNA, the CDR3 is TGTGCCAGTAGTAATCTAGCGGGACTTCTCACAGATACGCAGTATTTT.

This rearrangement joins TRBV2 to TRBJ2-1; possibly TRBD1 for D (6 bases). The V and J ends lost 6 bases and 7 bases respectively, with 16 bases between them. The CDR3 runs 14 residues. From germline, CDR1 is SNHLY and CDR2 FYNNEI. CDR3 loop: CASSDATGGNEQFF. The CDR3, as DNA: TGTGCCAGCAGCGACGCGACAGGTGGGAATGAGCAGTTCTTC.

The CDR3: CASSYGGNEQYF. Written as DNA, the CDR3 is TGTGCCAGCAGCTATGGGGGGAACGAGCAGTACTTC. The genes are TRBV7-3 and TRBJ2-7, with D possibly TRBD2 on 6 matching bases. This CDR3 has 12 amino acids. Germline assignment: CDR1 SGHTA and CDR2 FQGTGA. V lost 4 bases, J lost 5 bases, and 9 bases lay in between.

This chain joins TRBV7-9 and TRBJ2-5, with unresolved D. V was pared by 4 bases and J by 1 base, with 10 bases between. Germline values: CDR1 SEHNR, CDR2 FQNEAQ (reference sequence). CDR3 length: 14 residues. CDR3 coding DNA: TGTGCCAGCAGCTCCCGCCAAGCCCAAGAGACCCAGTACTTC. It encodes CASSSRQAQETQYF. Drawing the rest from reference TRBV7-9 and TRBJ2-5, the complete variable domain is DTGVSQNPRHKITKRGQNVTFRCDPISEHNRLYWYRQTLGQGPEFLTYFQNEAQLEKSRLLSDRFSAERPKGSFSTLEIQRTEQGDSAMYLCASSSRQAQETQYFGPGTRLLVL.

DNA for the CDR3: TGTGCCAGCTCACCACCGTCGGAACAGGGCACCTACAATGAGCAGTTCTTC. Translated: CASSPPSEQGTYNEQFF. V gene TRBV18 combines with J gene TRBJ2-1, with D maybe TRBD1 (6 bases). Between the trimmed V and J ends, which lost 0 bases and 2 bases, there was a span of 14 bases. The CDR3 is 17 residues long. Germline CDR1 reads KGHSH; CDR2 reads LQKENI. Full variable domain (outside the CDR3, taken from reference TRBV18 and TRBJ2-1): NAGVMQNPRHLVRRRGQEARLRCSPMKGHSHVYWYRQLPEEGLKFMVYLQKENIIDESGMPKERFSAEFPKEGPSILRIQQVVRGDSAAYFCASSPPSEQGTYNEQFFGPGTRLTVL.

V usage is TRBV19 and J usage is TRBJ2-7; 11 bases map to TRBD1. Per germline, CDR1 LNHDA and CDR2 SQIVND (reference sequence). With 8 bases clipped from V and 5 bases from J, the junction kept 8 bases outside the gene matches. The CDR3 extends over 14 amino acids. This CDR3 reads CASRLDRGQNEQYF. CDR3 DNA: TGTGCCAGTCGTTTGGACAGGGGGCAAAACGAGCAGTACTTC.

The genes are TRBV9 and TRBJ1-5; the D gene is possibly TRBD1 (6 bases). Per the germline V gene, CDR1 is SGDLS and CDR2 is YYNGEE. The CDR3 extends over 15 amino acids. Trimming pared 3 bases from V and 0 bases from J, leaving 10 bases between. Here the CDR3 reads CASSATGYSNQPQHF. CDR3 nucleotide sequence: TGTGCCAGCAGCGCAACAGGGTATAGCAATCAGCCCCAGCATTTT.

V gene TRBV30 combines with J gene TRBJ2-7, with D unresolved. Trimming left V 2 bases short and J 0 bases short, with 5 bases between. Germline V lookup: CDR1 GTSNPN, CDR2 SVGIG (reference sequence). The CDR3 is made up of 12 amino acids. CDR3 loop: CAWSSVSYEQYF. In DNA, the CDR3 is TGTGCCTGGAGTAGCGTCTCCTACGAGCAGTACTTC. Supplemented by reference TRBV30 and TRBJ2-7, the full variable domain reads SQTIHQWPATLVQPVGSPLSLECTVEGTSNPNLYWYRQAAGRGLQLLFYSVGIGQISSEVPQNLSASRPQDRQFILSSKKLLLSDSGFYLCAWSSVSYEQYFGPGTRLTVT.

The chain uses TRBV14 and TRBJ2-1; 8 positions match TRBD2. V lost 0 bases, J lost 5 bases, and 9 bases stayed unmatched. Germline CDR1 is SGHDN and CDR2 is FVKESK. The CDR3 is 17 amino acids. The CDR3 reads CASSQDYRGTSHNEQFF. CDR3 nucleotide sequence: TGTGCCAGCAGCCAAGATTATCGCGGGACTAGTCACAATGAGCAGTTCTTC.

This chain connects TRBV5-5 to TRBJ2-7; D is unclear. Germline CDR1 and CDR2: SGHKS and YYEKEE (reference sequence). The CDR3 runs to 14 residues. V lost 1 base to trimming and J lost 0 bases, with 8 bases between them. This CDR3 reads CASSLMRNSYEQYF. CDR3 DNA sequence: TGTGCCAGCAGCTTGATGCGCAACTCCTACGAGCAGTACTTC.

The chain combines TRBV29-1 with TRBJ1-2; D perhaps matches TRBD1 (6 bases). Germline CDR1 SQVTM, CDR2 ANQGSEA. The V end lost 5 bases, the J end lost 4 bases, and 26 bases lay between the germline ends. CDR3 size: 17 residues. Here the CDR3 DNA reads TGCAGCGTTTTTGTTCGAGGGGACAAGCATCCTTTCTATGGCTACACCTTC. Amino acid sequence: CSVFVRGDKHPFYGYTF.